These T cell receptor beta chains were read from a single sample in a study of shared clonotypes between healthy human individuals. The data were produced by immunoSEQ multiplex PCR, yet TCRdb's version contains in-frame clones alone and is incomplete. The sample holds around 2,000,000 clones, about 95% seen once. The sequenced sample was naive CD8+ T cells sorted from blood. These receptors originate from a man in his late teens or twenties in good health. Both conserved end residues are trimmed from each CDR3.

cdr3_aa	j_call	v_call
ASSEVYGYYEQY	TRBJ2-7	TRBV6-1
ASSLRGNNSPLH	TRBJ1-6	TRBV28
ASKWTATGELF	TRBJ2-2	TRBV2
ASSPGGYEQY	TRBJ2-7	TRBV7-6
ASSLDRLGAKNIQY	TRBJ2-4	TRBV4-3
ASSPSTDTQY	TRBJ2-3	TRBV27
ASSEADNPHNEQF	TRBJ2-1	TRBV6-1
ASSLGSPDTQY	TRBJ2-3	TRBV13
ASSAELPDTQY	TRBJ2-3	TRBV9
ASLKGHSNTGELF	TRBJ2-2	TRBV6-5
ASSLGSSYEQY	TRBJ2-7	TRBV5-1
SVERNEETQY	TRBJ2-5	TRBV29-1
ASSDERRTYEQY	TRBJ2-7	TRBV25-1
ASTVTSGGPKSPDTQY	TRBJ2-3	TRBV7-9
ASSVLLNTEAF	TRBJ1-1	TRBV9
SVAALGGAGNEQF	TRBJ2-1	TRBV29-1
ASSDFGPQETQY	TRBJ2-5	TRBV2
ASSLEAEWEATFSNQPQH	TRBJ1-5	TRBV11-3
ASSQSEGRGYT	TRBJ1-2	TRBV4-3
AWSLGSPFYEQY	TRBJ2-7	TRBV30
ATSEGADTQY	TRBJ2-3	TRBV13
ASRLETSGRAFVDEQY	TRBJ2-7	TRBV21-1
ASSEGPTYEQY	TRBJ2-7	TRBV6-1
AWSVSGGRYEQY	TRBJ2-7	TRBV30
ASSPAPPPLH	TRBJ1-6	TRBV7-9
ASGSEGLPMDTEAF	TRBJ1-1	TRBV6-5
ASSPIPPGGSTDTQY	TRBJ2-3	TRBV11-2
ASSIDPERESTGELF	TRBJ2-2	TRBV19
ASSPGDTGELF	TRBJ2-2	TRBV19